The clone carrying this T cell receptor (beta chain) showed up just a few times. This sample is part of a study of early T cells in non-severe SARS-CoV-2 infection. In the library, individual cDNA molecules carried attached unique molecular identifiers. TCRdb reprocessed the 5' RACE reads with MiXCR, giving one entry per CDR3 protein. The sample consists of some 75,000 distinct CDR3 sequences, roughly 13% of them appearing once. The CDR3 is made up of 15 amino acids. Germline values: CDR1 LNHNV, CDR2 YYDKDF (reference sequence). The V end lost 1 base, the J end lost 9 bases, and 13 bases lay between the germline ends.

The source is an adult who was a healthcare worker with PCR-confirmed SARS-CoV-2 infection or an uninfected control (not recorded which). The chain carries TRBV15 and TRBJ1-6; D unresolved. Sample: whole blood. The CDR3 sequence is CATSRGRGRGSPLHF. The CDR3 coding sequence is TGTGCCACCAGCAGAGGACGGGGTCGCGGTTCACCCCTCCACTTT.